The 11 T cell receptor beta chains reported below all come from one sample, sequenced in a study of CD8+CD57+ T cells in acquired aplastic anemia. Patients picked for sequencing had shown CD8+CD57+ cell expansion detected by flow cytometry. The use of genomic DNA as template underpinned the TCR beta VDJ and CDR3 profiling. One entry per CDR3 protein, called by TCRdb with MiXCR from the reads. The sample lists 250,000 or so distinct CDR3 sequences, around 43% seen once, with approximately 7.8% in the top ten. Sequencing was carried out using sorted CD4+, CD8+, or CD8+CD57+ T cells (not recorded which) from PBMCs. Receptors were obtained from a human donor with aplastic anemia.

A few counts support this clonotype. The genes are TRBV7-2 and TRBJ2-5; D assignment may be TRBD1 or TRBD2 (6 bases each). CDR3 length: 14 residues. The germline CDR1 and CDR2 sequences are SGHTA and FQGNSA. Trimming removed 3 bases from V and 3 bases from J, with 11 bases in between. CDR3 sequence reads: CASSFPGEEETQYF. The DNA for the CDR3 is TGTGCCAGCAGCTTCCCAGGGGAGGAAGAGACCCAGTACTTC.

The rearrangement links TRBV20-1 to TRBJ2-1; 7 bases line up with TRBD2. J lost 6 bases, V lost 1 base, and 0 bases had no gene match. Germline lookup yields CDR1 DFQATT and CDR2 SNEGSKA (reference sequence). This CDR3 is built from 12 residues. The CDR3 spells CSARVAGNEQFF. CDR3 DNA sequence: TGCAGTGCTAGAGTAGCGGGCAATGAGCAGTTCTTC.

This clonotype was observed a handful of times. The rearrangement joins TRBV27 to TRBJ1-4, with unresolved D. The CDR3 is 15 residues long. V was pared by 3 bases and J by 0 bases, with 8 bases between. Germline lookup yields CDR1 MNHEY and CDR2 SMNVEV (reference sequence). CDR3 nucleotide sequence: TGTGCCAGCAGTTTTGAGGGAGCAACTAATGAAAAACTGTTTTTT. This gives the protein CASSFEGATNEKLFF.

This clonotype has at least ten counts. The CDR3 sequence: CASSWDPTGPGRAYEQYF. The CDR3 DNA reads as TGTGCCAGCAGCTGGGACCCGACAGGGCCAGGTAGGGCCTACGAGCAGTACTTC. The chain is built from TRBV5-6 and TRBJ2-7; 7 nucleotides line up with TRBD1. There are 18 residues in the CDR3. Germline CDR1 is SGHDT and CDR2 is YYEEEE. Trimming took 3 bases from V and 2 from J; bases not matched to a gene: 17.

Written as DNA, the CDR3 is TGTGCCAGCAGCCAAGAATTCGGCAATCAGCCCCAGCATTTT. Its translation is CASSQEFGNQPQHF. This chain joins TRBV7-2 and TRBJ1-5; D is undetermined. The CDR3 loop spans 14 amino acids. V was clipped by 5 bases and J by 2 bases, with 10 bases between them. Looked up from germline, CDR1 is SGHTA and CDR2 is FQGNSA. The whole variable domain, remainder taken from reference TRBV7-2 and TRBJ1-5, is GAGVSQSPSNKVTEKGKDVELRCDPISGHTALYWYRQSLGQGLEFLIYFQGNSAPDKSGLPSDRFSAERTGGSVSTLTIQRTQQEDSAVYLCASSQEFGNQPQHFGDGTRLSIL.

The CDR3 here is CASSLPGQEQFF. In nucleotides, the CDR3 is TGCGCCAGCAGCCTACCGGGACAGGAGCAGTTCTTC. The V call is TRBV4-1, the J call TRBJ2-1, with 7 bases identical to TRBD1. The CDR3 runs to 12 residues. Looked up from germline, CDR1 is MGHRA and CDR2 is YSYEKL. V shed 4 bases and J 10 bases; nucleotides not matched to a gene: 4.

In the case of this clonotype: A much larger clone lies one base from this, so it may be a read error. The rearrangement joins TRBV20-1 to TRBJ2-1; 10 positions match TRBD1. Germline V gene data show CDR1 as DFQATT and CDR2 as SNEGSKA (reference sequence). The CDR3 loop spans 15 amino acids. CDR3 sequence reads: CSARSGTGDSGEQSF. As DNA, the CDR3 is TGCAGTGCTAGATCTGGGACAGGGGATTCGGGTGAGCAGTCCTTC.

This clonotype was recorded a few times. V and J are TRBV7-8 and TRBJ2-1, with 11 bases lining up with TRBD1. V was pared by 3 bases and J by 6 bases, with 7 bases of the junction left unmatched. The CDR3 contains 16 residues. CDR1 and CDR2 from the germline V gene are SGHVS and FQNEAQ. CDR3 sequence: CASSLAAGTGGNEQFF. The CDR3 DNA sequence: TGTGCCAGCAGCTTGGCGGCCGGGACAGGGGGCAATGAGCAGTTCTTC. The full variable domain, completed using reference TRBV7-8 and TRBJ2-1, is GAGVSQSPRYKVAKRGQDVALRCDPISGHVSLFWYQQALGQGPEFLTYFQNEAQLDKSGLPSDRFFAERPEGSVSTLKIQRTQQEDSAVYLCASSLAAGTGGNEQFFGPGTRLTVL.

About this clonotype itself: One junction end disagrees with the germline gene, perhaps due to a read error. J is TRBJ1-1 and V is TRBV7-3; D call uncertain. This CDR3 has 14 residues. CDR1 and CDR2 (germline): SGHTA, FQGTGA. The CDR3 region is CASGLRSENTEAFF. The CDR3 DNA sequence: TGTGCCAGCGGCTTAAGATCCGAGAACACTGAAGCATTCTTT.

This clonotype has ten or more counts. The chain joins TRBV2 to TRBJ2-2, with a possible D match to TRBD1 (6 bases). V was trimmed by 9 bases and J by 6 bases, leaving 23 bases between them. This CDR3 region has 16 residues. Germline CDR1 is SNHLY and CDR2 is FYNNEI. The CDR3 is CASLFTRGAGSGELFF. DNA for the CDR3: TGTGCCAGTCTGTTTACCAGGGGCGCAGGGTCCGGGGAGCTGTTTTTT.

As concerns this clonotype: A read error may produce the germline difference seen at one junction end. V and J are TRBV24-1 and TRBJ1-2, with TRBD1 matching 11 bases. This CDR3 is built from 16 residues. From germline, CDR1 is KGHDR and CDR2 SFDVKD. The CDR3 region is CASSYSRTGGNYGYTF. The CDR3 DNA reads TGTGCCAGCAGTTACTCGCGGACAGGGGGCAACTATGGCTACACCTTC.